This TCR beta chain comes out of a study of T cell changes during pregnancy in multiple sclerosis. Measured with immunoSEQ multiplex PCR; TCRdb has only the in-frame clones, and not every one. The table records around 60,000 clones, roughly 90% of them present only once. The CDR3 covers 17 residues. The germline V gene has CDR1 MGHRA and CDR2 YSYEKL. Trimming removed 0 bases from V and 0 bases from J, with 15 bases in between. The sequencing here drew on peripheral blood, taken in the second trimester of pregnancy. The receptor's source is a female donor with multiple sclerosis, enrolled in a pregnancy study. The V gene is TRBV4-1, the J gene TRBJ2-7; possible D gene TRBD2, 6 bases. The CDR3 DNA reads as TGCGCCAGCAGCCAAGAGGGGGGTGGGATCAGCTCCTACGAGCAGTACTTC. It is translated as CASSQEGGGISSYEQYF.